Below are 7 T cell receptor beta chains sequenced from a single sample in a study of OX40 agonist ivuxolimab in advanced cancers. Library generation was performed with the immunoSEQ multiplex PCR assay. Imported from immuneACCESS, the table was reduced by TCRdb to in-frame sequences with V and J called. These copies leave out some clones; in studies compared against another copy, an unresolved V gene accounts for under half, and the cause of the remainder is not known. The sample records 35,000 to 45,000 clones, about 85% of which are singletons. Under 3.5% of the sample belongs to the ten largest clones. The sample consisted of CD4+ or CD8+ T cells sorted from blood, taken in a trial of the OX40 agonist ivuxolimab. The source of these receptors is an adult with an advanced solid tumor such as melanoma, head and neck, liver or kidney cancer.

The chain employs TRBV11-3 and TRBJ1-1, with 12 bases lining up with TRBD1. The CDR3 totals 15 residues. Germline CDR1 and CDR2: SGHNT and YENEEA. Trimming at V came to 1 base and at J to 7 bases, leaving 4 bases not matched to a gene. CDR3 in amino acids: CASSLVGTGGSEAFF. As DNA, the CDR3 is TGTGCCAGCAGCTTAGTTGGGACAGGGGGCAGTGAAGCTTTCTTT.

A note on this clone: The sample carries other DNA sequences with the same CDR3. The genes are TRBV5-1 and TRBJ2-3, with 11 positions matching TRBD2. This CDR3 region has 14 residues. The germline CDR1 and CDR2 sequences are SGHRS and YFSETQ. V lost 7 bases, J lost 2 bases, and 3 bases stayed unmatched. The CDR3 loop is CASRLAGNTDTQYF. The CDR3 DNA is TGCGCCAGCCGACTAGCGGGGAACACAGATACGCAGTATTTT. Full variable domain (outside the CDR3, taken from reference TRBV5-1 and TRBJ2-3): KAGVTQTPRYLIKTRGQQVTLSCSPISGHRSVSWYQQTPGQGLQFLFEYFSETQRNKGNFPGRFSGRQFSNSRSEMNVSTLELGDSALYLCASRLAGNTDTQYFGPGTRLTVL.

This sequence joins TRBV9 and TRBJ2-3; 9 bases fit TRBD2. From germline, CDR1 is SGDLS and CDR2 YYNGEE. V was pared by 0 bases and J by 6 bases, with 5 bases of the junction left unmatched. CDR3 length: 15 amino acids. CDR3 DNA sequence: TGTGCCAGCAGCGTAGGGATAGCGGGAGAGGATACGCAGTATTTT. Translation: CASSVGIAGEDTQYF.

J is TRBJ2-2 and V is TRBV18, with 11 bases aligning to TRBD2. J was trimmed by 7 bases and V by 6 bases; bases with no gene match: 7. The germline V gene has CDR1 KGHSH and CDR2 LQKENI. There are 15 residues in the CDR3. The CDR3 is CASSLTSGRGGELFF. DNA for the CDR3: TGTGCCAGCTCCCTTACTAGCGGGAGAGGCGGGGAGCTGTTTTTT.

The V call is TRBV7-9, the J call TRBJ1-5, with a tentative D call TRBD1 (5 bases). The CDR3 contains 15 residues. Trimming left V 4 bases short and J 7 bases short, with 17 bases between. The germline CDR1 and CDR2 sequences are SEHNR and FQNEAQ (reference sequence). In DNA, the CDR3 is TGTGCCAGCAGCTACGGGACTGTGACCGACCAGCCCCAGCATTTT. Amino acid sequence: CASSYGTVTDQPQHF.

The chain couples TRBV7-9 to TRBJ1-1, with a weak D call TRBD1 (6 bases). This CDR3 comprises 14 residues. Germline V gives CDR1 SEHNR, CDR2 FQNEAQ (reference sequence). The V end lost 2 bases, the J end lost 1 base, and 8 bases lay between the germline ends. The CDR3 DNA reads as TGTGCCAGCAGCTTATCAGGGGCGAACACTGAAGCTTTCTTT. Translating it yields CASSLSGANTEAFF.

CDR3 nucleotide sequence: TGCAGTGCTAGAGTTGAGACCCAGTACTTC. It translates to CSARVETQYF. V usage is TRBV20-1 and J usage is TRBJ2-5, with no clear D. The CDR3 sequence is 10 residues long. Germline CDR1 is DFQATT and CDR2 is SNEGSKA (reference sequence). Deletions cut 1 base from V and 5 bases from J, with 2 bases between.